This T cell receptor (beta chain) was sequenced in a study of beta chain features in type 1 diabetes. What was sequenced were expressed TCRB transcripts, since all of the isolated RNA had been reverse transcribed. Generated by immunoSEQ multiplex PCR, the TCRdb table keeps only in-frame clones and is missing some. The sample includes about 150,000 clones, under 60% of them seen just once. This CDR3 is 14 amino acids long. The V end lost 3 bases, the J end lost 4 bases, and 13 bases lay between the germline ends. Germline V gene sequence: CDR1 SEHNR, CDR2 FQNEAQ (reference sequence). Notes on the study in general: Moderate yet significant TCRB CDR3 shortening was seen in Type 1 diabetes patients in all four CD4+ subsets.

Points on this clone: Its antigen remains unidentified.

The clonotype comes from a man between 18 and 29 years old in good health. The source material was Tregs from blood. The chain carries TRBV7-9 and TRBJ2-7, with a tentative D call TRBD1 (5 bases). CDR3 DNA sequence: TGTGCCAGCAGCTTCCTAGGGGCTACGTACGAGCAGTACTTC. This encodes CASSFLGATYEQYF.